The clone carrying this T cell receptor beta chain has a single count. The Seattle patients joined while their infection was active and were tracked longitudinally afterward. This sample is drawn from a study of blood T cell repertoires in COVID-19. Across the whole study: The United States, Italy and Spain supplied acute and convalescent COVID-19 samples.

V shed 3 bases, J shed 6 bases, and the junction held 9 bases outside the gene matches. From germline, CDR1 is LNHDA and CDR2 SQIVND (reference sequence). The CDR3 is 16 amino acids. Assay: immunoSEQ multiplex PCR; the TCRdb copy retains only in-frame clones and omits some. The table lists 150,000 to 190,000 clones, about 85% of them singletons. This TCR came from an older woman with COVID-19, enrolled during active disease. Specimen: peripheral blood. The chain joins TRBV19 to TRBJ2-7; 12 nucleotides align to TRBD2. The CDR3 region is CASSITPSGRALEQYF. CDR3 nucleotide sequence: TGTGCCAGTAGTATTACCCCTAGCGGGAGGGCCCTCGAGCAGTACTTC.